Below, one TCR beta chain is given with its context. Its specificity is unknown. The V and J ends lost 1 base and 6 bases respectively, with 14 bases between them. The CDR3 extends over 15 amino acids. CDR1 and CDR2 (germline): SGHRS, YFSETQ. These data originate in a study of Tregs in tolerant kidney transplant recipients. Findings of the study overall: Activated donor B cell expansion appeared to reveal the most relevant donor-specific TCRbeta repertoire. Few patients were studied, so findings need validation in larger groups. Biological reproducibility was not directly addressed in this study.

Produced via immunoSEQ multiplex PCR; TCRdb's table is partial and in-frame only. The sample has roughly 120,000 clones, roughly 92% seen once. Thawed PBMCs were FACS-sorted into unstimulated CD4+CD25+CD127- regulatory T cells, CD4+CD25- non-regulatory cells, CD4 and CD8 cells. The source is a human donor in good health. Sequenced input: CD4+ T cells from blood. The chain is built from TRBV5-1 and TRBJ2-1; a possible D gene is TRBD2 (6 bases). This CDR3 is CASSLTGSNANEQFF. CDR3 nucleotides: TGCGCCAGCAGCTTGACCGGGAGTAACGCCAATGAGCAGTTCTTC.